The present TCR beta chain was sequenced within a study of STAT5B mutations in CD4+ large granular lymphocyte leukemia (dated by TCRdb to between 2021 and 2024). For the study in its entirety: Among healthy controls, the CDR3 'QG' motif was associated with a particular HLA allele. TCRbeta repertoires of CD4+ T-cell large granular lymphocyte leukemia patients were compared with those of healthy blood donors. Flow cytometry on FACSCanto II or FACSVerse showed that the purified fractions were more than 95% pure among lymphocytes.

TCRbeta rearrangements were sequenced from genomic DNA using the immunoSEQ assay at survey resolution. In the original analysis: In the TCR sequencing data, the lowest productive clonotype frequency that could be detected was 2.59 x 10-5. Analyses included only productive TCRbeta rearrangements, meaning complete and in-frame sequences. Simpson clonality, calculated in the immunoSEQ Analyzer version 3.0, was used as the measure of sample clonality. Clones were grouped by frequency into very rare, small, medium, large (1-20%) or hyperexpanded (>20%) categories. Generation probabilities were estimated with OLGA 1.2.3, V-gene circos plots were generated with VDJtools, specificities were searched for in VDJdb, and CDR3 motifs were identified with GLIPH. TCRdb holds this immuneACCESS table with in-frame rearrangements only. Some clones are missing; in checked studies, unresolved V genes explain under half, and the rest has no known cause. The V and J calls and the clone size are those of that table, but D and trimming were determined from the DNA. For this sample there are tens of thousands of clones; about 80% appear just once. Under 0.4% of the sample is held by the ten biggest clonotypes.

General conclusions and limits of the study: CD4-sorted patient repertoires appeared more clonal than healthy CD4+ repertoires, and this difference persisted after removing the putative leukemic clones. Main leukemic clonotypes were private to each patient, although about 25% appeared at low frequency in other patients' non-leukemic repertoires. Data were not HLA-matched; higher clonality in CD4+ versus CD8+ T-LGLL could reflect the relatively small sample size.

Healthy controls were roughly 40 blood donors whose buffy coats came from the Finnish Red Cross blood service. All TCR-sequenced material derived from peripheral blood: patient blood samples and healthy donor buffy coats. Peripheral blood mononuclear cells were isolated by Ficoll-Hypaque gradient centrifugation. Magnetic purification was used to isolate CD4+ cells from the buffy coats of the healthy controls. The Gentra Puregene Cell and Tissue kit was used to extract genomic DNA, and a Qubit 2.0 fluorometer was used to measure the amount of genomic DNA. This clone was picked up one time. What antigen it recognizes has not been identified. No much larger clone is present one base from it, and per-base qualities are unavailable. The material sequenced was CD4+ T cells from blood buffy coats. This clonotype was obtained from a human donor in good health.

The bases read TGCGCCAGCACCGGGGGGACGATCACAGATACGCAGTATTTT. The translation is CASTGGTITDTQYF. The chain uses TRBV5-1 and TRBJ2-3, with TRBD2 matching 7 junction bases. V loses 6 bases at its end and J loses 2 bases; junction bases beyond the gene matches: 6. Including cysteine and phenylalanine, the CDR3 has 14 amino acids. Solely the CDR3 DNA is kept, with 42 bases framed from the first base. CDR1 and CDR2 are read off the germline V gene as SGHRS and YFSETQ. The full variable domain, completed from the reference TRBV5-1 and TRBJ2-3 proteins outside the CDR3, reads KAGVTQTPRYLIKTRGQQVTLSCSPISGHRSVSWYQQTPGQGLQFLFEYFSETQRNKGNFPGRFSGRQFSNSRSEMNVSTLELGDSALYLCASTGGTITDTQYFGPGTRLTVL.